This section outlines one TCR beta chain sequence together with its context. Germline lookup yields CDR1 SNHLY and CDR2 FYNNEI. V was cut by 3 bases and J by 4 bases, with 10 bases left in between. The CDR3 consists of 14 residues. Clones were sequenced by immunoSEQ multiplex PCR, and TCRdb holds only the in-frame ones, with some missing. The data hold about 190,000 clones, with roughly 80% observed a single time. These data belong to a study of blood T cell repertoires in COVID-19. Study background: Sources were T cells, B-cell-depleted T cells, or PBMCs; the material itself was cDNA or gDNA.

This receptor was obtained from a woman aged 45-60 years with acute or convalescent COVID-19. The sequenced material came from peripheral blood. This sequence joins TRBV2 and TRBJ1-3; D is perhaps TRBD1 (5 bases). The CDR3 DNA follows: TGTGCCAGCAGTGAGGGGAGGGGAGGAAACACCATATATTTT. This translates into CASSEGRGGNTIYF.